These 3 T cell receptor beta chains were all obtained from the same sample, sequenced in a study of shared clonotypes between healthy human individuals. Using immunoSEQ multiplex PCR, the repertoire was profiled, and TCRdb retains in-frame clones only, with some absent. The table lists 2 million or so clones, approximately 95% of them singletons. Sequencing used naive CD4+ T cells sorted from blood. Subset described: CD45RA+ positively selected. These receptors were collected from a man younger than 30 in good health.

CDR3 residues: CASSYLAGDYNEQFF. The CDR3, as DNA: TGTGCCAGCAGTTACCTAGCGGGGGATTACAATGAGCAGTTCTTC. The V and J genes are TRBV6-6 and TRBJ2-1; 10 nucleotides align to TRBD2. This CDR3 has 15 residues. Germline trimming cut 2 bases from V and 4 bases from J; bases unmatched to any gene: 2. The germline V gene has CDR1 MNHNY and CDR2 SVGAGI (reference sequence).

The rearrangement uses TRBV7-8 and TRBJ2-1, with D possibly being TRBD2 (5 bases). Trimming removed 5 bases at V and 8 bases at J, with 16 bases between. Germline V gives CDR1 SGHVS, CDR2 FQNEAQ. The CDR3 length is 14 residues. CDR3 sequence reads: CASSPHRERHEQFF. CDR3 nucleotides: TGTGCCAGCAGCCCCCACCGGGAACGACATGAGCAGTTCTTC. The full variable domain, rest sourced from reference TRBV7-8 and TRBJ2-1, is GAGVSQSPRYKVAKRGQDVALRCDPISGHVSLFWYQQALGQGPEFLTYFQNEAQLDKSGLPSDRFFAERPEGSVSTLKIQRTQQEDSAVYLCASSPHRERHEQFFGPGTRLTVL.

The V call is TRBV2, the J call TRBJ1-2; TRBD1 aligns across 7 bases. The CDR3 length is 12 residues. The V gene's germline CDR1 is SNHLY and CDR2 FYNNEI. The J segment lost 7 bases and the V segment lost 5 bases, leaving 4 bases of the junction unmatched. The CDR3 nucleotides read TGTGCCAGCAGTAGTGACAGGGTTGGCTACACCTTC. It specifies CASSSDRVGYTF.